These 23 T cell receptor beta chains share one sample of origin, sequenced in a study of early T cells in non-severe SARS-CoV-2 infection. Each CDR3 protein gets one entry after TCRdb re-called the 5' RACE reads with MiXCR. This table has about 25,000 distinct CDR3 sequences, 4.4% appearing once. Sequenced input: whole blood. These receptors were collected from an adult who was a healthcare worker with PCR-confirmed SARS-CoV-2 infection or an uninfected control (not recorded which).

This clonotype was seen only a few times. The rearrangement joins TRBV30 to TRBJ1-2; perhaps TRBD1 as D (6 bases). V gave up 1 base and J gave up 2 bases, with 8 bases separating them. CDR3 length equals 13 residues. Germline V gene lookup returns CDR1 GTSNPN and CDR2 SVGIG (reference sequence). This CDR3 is CAWSEQGNYGYTF. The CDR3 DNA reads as TGTGCCTGGAGTGAGCAGGGGAACTATGGCTACACCTTC.

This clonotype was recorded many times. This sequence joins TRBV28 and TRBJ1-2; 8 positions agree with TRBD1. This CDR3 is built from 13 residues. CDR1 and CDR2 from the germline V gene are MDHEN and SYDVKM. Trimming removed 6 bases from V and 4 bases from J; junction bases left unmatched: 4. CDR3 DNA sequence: TGTGCCAGCAGCCCAGACAGGGGCTATGGCTACACCTTC. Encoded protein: CASSPDRGYGYTF.

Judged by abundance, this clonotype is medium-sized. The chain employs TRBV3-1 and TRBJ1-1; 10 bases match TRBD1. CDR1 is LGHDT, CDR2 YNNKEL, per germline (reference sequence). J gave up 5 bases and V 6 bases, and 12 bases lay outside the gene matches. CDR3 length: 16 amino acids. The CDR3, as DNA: TGTGCCAGCAGACGACTTTGGACAGGGGGAAGGACTGAAGCTTTCTTT. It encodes CASRRLWTGGRTEAFF.

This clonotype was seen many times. Here the CDR3 reads CASSQEWRLETQYF. The CDR3 nucleotides are TGTGCCAGCAGCCAAGAATGGAGATTGGAGACCCAGTACTTC. The chain joins TRBV3-1 to TRBJ2-5; D is uncertain. Trimming pared 0 bases from V and 5 bases from J, leaving 10 bases between. Germline V gene sequence: CDR1 LGHDT, CDR2 YNNKEL (reference sequence). The CDR3 totals 14 residues.

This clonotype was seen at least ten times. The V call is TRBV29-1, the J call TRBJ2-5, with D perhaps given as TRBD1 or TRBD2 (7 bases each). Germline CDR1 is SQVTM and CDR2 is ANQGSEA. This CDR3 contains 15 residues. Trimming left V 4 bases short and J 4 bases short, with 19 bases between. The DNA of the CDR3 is TGCAGCGTTGTTGTTCTGGGCAGGGGGGGAGAGACCCAGTACTTC. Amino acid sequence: CSVVVLGRGGETQYF.

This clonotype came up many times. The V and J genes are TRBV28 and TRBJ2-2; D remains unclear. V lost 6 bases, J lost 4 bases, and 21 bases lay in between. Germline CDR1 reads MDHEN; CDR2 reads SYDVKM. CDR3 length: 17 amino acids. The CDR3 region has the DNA TGTGCCAGCAGCCGACTGCCGGCCGTAGGCTCCACCGGGGAGCTGTTTTTT. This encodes CASSRLPAVGSTGELFF.

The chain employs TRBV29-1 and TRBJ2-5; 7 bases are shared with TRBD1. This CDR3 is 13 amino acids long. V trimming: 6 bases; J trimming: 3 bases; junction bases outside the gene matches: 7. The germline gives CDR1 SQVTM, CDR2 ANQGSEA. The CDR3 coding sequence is TGCAGCGTCGAGACAGGGACCGAAGAGACCCAGTACTTC. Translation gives CSVETGTEETQYF.

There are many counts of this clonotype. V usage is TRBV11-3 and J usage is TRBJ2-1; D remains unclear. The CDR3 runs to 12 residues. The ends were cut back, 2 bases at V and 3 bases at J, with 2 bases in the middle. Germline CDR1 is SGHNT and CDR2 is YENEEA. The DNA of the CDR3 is TGTGCCAGCAGCTTAAACTACAATGAGCAGTTCTTC. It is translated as CASSLNYNEQFF.

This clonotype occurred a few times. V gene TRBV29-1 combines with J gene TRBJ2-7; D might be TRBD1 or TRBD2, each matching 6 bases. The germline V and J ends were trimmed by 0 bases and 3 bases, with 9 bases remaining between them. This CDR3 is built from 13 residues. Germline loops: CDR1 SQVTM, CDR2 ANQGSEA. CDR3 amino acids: CSVEERGDYEQYF. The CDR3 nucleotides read TGCAGCGTTGAAGAAAGGGGGGACTACGAGCAGTACTTC.

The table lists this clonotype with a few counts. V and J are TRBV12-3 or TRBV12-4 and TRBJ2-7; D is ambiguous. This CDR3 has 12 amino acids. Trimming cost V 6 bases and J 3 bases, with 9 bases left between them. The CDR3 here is CASRKNHYEQYF. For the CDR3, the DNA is TGTGCCAGCAGAAAGAACCACTACGAGCAGTACTTC.

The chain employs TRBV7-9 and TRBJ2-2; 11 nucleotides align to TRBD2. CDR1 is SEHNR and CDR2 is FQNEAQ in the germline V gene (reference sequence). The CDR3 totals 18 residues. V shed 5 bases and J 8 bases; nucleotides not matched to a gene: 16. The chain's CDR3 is CASSVSGLAGLPGGELFF. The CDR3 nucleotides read TGTGCCAGCAGCGTTTCCGGACTAGCGGGCCTACCGGGGGGGGAGCTGTTTTTT.

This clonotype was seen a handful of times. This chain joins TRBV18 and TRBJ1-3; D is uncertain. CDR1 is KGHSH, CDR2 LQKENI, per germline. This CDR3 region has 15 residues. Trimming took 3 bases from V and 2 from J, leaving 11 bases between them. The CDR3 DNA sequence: TGTGCCAGCTCACCTTCCCAGGCCGCTGGAAACACCATATATTTT. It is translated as CASSPSQAAGNTIYF.

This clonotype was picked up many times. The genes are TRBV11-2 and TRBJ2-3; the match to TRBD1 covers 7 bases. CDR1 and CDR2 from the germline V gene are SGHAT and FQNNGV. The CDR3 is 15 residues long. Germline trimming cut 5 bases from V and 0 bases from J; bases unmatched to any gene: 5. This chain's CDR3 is CASSPPGQSTDTQYF. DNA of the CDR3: TGTGCCAGCAGCCCCCCGGGACAGAGCACAGATACGCAGTATTTT. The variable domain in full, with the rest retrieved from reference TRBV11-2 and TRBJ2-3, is EAGVAQSPRYKIIEKRQSVAFWCNPISGHATLYWYQQILGQGPKLLIQFQNNGVVDDSQLPKDRFSAERLKGVDSTLKIQPAKLEDSAVYLCASSPPGQSTDTQYFGPGTRLTVL.

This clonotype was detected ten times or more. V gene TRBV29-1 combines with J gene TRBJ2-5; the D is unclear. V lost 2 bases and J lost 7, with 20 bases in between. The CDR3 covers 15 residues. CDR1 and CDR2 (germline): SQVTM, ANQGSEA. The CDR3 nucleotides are TGCAGCGTTGAAAAATCCTACTCAGCCTTAGGGACCCAGTACTTC. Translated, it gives CSVEKSYSALGTQYF.

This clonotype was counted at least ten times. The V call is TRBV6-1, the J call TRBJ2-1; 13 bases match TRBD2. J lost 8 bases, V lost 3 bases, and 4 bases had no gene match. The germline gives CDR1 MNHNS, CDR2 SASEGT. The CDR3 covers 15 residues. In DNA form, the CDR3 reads TGTGCCAGCAGTGACAGACTAGCGGGAGGATATGAGCAGTTCTTC. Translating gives CASSDRLAGGYEQFF.

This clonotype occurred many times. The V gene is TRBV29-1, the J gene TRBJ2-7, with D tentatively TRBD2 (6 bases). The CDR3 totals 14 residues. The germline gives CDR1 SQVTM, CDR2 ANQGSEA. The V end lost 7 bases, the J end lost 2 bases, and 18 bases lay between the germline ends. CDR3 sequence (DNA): TGCAGCGCGGCGTCGGGACTTGGGGCCTACGAGCAGTACTTC. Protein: CSAASGLGAYEQYF.

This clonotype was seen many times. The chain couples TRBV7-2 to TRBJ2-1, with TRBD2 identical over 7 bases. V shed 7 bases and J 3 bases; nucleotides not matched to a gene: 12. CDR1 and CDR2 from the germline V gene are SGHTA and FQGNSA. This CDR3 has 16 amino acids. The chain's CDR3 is CASNPFSGRNYNEQFF. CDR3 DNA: TGTGCCAGCAACCCTTTTTCCGGGAGGAACTACAATGAGCAGTTCTTC. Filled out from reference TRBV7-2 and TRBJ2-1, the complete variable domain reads GAGVSQSPSNKVTEKGKDVELRCDPISGHTALYWYRQSLGQGLEFLIYFQGNSAPDKSGLPSDRFSAERTGGSVSTLTIQRTQQEDSAVYLCASNPFSGRNYNEQFFGPGTRLTVL.

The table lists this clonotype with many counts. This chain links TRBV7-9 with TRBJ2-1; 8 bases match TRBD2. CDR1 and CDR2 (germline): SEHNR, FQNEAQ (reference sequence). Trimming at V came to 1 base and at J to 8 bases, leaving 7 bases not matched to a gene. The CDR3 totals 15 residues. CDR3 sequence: CASSLVGTSSDEQFF. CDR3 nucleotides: TGTGCCAGCAGCTTAGTCGGGACTAGTTCTGATGAGCAGTTCTTC.

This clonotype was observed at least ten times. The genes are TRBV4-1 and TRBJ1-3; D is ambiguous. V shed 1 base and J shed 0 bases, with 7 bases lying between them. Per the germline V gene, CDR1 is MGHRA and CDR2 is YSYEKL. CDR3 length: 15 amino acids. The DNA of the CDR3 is TGCGCCAGCAGCCAAGTGTATAGCTCTGGAAACACCATATATTTT. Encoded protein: CASSQVYSSGNTIYF.

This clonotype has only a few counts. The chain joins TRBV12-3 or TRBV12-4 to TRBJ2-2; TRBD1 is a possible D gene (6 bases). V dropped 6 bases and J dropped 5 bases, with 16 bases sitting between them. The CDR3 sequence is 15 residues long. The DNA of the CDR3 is TGTGCCAGCAGCCCTAGAACAGGGTATACCGGGGAGCTGTTTTTT. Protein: CASSPRTGYTGELFF.

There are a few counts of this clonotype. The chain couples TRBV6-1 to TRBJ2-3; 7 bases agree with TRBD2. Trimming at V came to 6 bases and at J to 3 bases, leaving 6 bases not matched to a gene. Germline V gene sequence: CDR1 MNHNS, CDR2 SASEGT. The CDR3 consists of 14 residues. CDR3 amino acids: CASSVRRETDTQYF. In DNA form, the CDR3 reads TGTGCCAGCAGCGTTCGGCGGGAGACAGATACGCAGTATTTT.

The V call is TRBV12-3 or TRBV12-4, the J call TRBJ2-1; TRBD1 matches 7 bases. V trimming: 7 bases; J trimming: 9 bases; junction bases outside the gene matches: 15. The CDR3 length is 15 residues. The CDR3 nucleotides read TGTGCCAGCACCAAAACAGGGGCATGGGACACTGAGCAGTTCTTC. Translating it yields CASTKTGAWDTEQFF.

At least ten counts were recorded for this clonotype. CDR3 residues: CASSFEALLNQPQHF. The CDR3 bases are TGTGCCAGCAGTTTCGAGGCGTTACTTAATCAGCCCCAGCATTTT. The V call is TRBV12-3 or TRBV12-4, the J call TRBJ1-5; D gene ambiguous. The ends were cut back, 3 bases at V and 4 bases at J, with 13 bases in the middle. There are 15 residues in the CDR3.